The present entry profiles one T cell receptor beta chain with its context. This record comes from a study of control samples from healthy donors and cancer patients. This table comes from immunoSEQ multiplex PCR, and its TCRdb copy is limited to in-frame clones, with some not included. The sample has 130,000 or so clones, 70% to 90% seen once. CDR1 is LNHNV and CDR2 is YYDKDF in the germline V gene (reference sequence). V lost 1 base to trimming and J lost 2 bases; unmatched junction nucleotides: 4. The CDR3 sequence is 15 residues long. The sequence derives from a man between 50 and 59 years old in good health. Sequenced material: blood. J is TRBJ2-7 and V is TRBV15; 8 bases are shared with TRBD1. As DNA, the CDR3 is TGTGCCACCAGCAGAGGAGACAGGGGAACCTACGAGCAGTACTTC. Its protein is CATSRGDRGTYEQYF.